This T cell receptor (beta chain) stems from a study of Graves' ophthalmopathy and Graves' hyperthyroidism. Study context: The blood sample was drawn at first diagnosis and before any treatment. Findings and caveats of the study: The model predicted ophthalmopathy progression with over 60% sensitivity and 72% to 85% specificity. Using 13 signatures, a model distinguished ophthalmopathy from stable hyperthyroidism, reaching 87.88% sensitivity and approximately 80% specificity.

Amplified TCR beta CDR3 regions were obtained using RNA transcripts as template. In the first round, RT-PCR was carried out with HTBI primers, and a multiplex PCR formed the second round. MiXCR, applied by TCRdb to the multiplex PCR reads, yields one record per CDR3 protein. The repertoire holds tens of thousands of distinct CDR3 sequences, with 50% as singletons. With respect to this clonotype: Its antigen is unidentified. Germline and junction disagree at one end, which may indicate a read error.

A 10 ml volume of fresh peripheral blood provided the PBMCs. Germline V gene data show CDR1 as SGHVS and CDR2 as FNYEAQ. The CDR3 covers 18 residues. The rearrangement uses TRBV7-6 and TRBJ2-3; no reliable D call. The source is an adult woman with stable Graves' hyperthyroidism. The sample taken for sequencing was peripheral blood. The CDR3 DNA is TGTGCCAGCAGCCCGAGCGAACTGCATCTATCTAGTACAGATACGCAGTGTTTT. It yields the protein CASSPSELHLSSTDTQCF.